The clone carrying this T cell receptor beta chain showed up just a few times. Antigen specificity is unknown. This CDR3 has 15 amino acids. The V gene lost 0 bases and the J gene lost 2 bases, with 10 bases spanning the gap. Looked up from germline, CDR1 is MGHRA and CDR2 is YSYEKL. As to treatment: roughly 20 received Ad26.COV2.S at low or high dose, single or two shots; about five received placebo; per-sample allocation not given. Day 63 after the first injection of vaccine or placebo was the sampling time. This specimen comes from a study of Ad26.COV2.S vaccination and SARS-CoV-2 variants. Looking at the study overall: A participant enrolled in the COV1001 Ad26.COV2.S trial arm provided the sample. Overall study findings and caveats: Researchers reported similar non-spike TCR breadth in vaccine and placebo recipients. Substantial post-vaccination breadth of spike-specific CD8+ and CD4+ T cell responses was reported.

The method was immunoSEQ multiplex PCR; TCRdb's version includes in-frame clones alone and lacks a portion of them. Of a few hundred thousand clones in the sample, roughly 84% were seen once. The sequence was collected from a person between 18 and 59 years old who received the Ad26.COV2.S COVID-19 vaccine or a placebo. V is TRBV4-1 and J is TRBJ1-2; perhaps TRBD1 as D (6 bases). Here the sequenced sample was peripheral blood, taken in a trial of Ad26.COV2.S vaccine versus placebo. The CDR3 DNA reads TGCGCCAGCAGCCAAGAGCGGACAGTAAACTATGGCTACACCTTC. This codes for CASSQERTVNYGYTF.